Following are 30 T cell receptor beta chains from one sample sequenced in a study of T-cell reconstitution after alpha-beta-depleted transplantation in children. Using unique molecular identifiers, the investigators prepared the TCRbeta library. TCRdb reprocessed the PCR reads with MiXCR, giving one entry per CDR3 protein. This sample has 800,000 to 1,000,000 distinct CDR3 sequences, with about 26% found just once. The source material was PBMCs, mostly from graft donor cells, sampled 360 days after TCRalphabeta/CD19-depleted stem cell transplant. The source of these receptors is a boy less than two years old who had a stem cell transplant for SCID, so the T cells may come from the graft donor.

This clonotype came up once. The V and J genes are TRBV27 and TRBJ2-2, with D unresolved. The CDR3 runs to 13 residues. The V end lost 3 bases, the J end lost 7 bases, and 9 bases lay between the germline ends. Germline V CDR1 and CDR2: MNHEY, SMNVEV (reference sequence). CDR3 nucleotides: TGTGCCAGCAGTTTCTGGGCTATCGGGGAGCTGTTTTTT. It yields the protein CASSFWAIGELFF.

This clonotype came up a few times. This chain joins TRBV20-1 and TRBJ1-1; TRBD1 is a possible D gene (5 bases). V was trimmed by 7 bases and J by 2 bases, leaving 14 bases between them. CDR1 and CDR2 from the germline V gene are DFQATT and SNEGSKA (reference sequence). The CDR3 runs to 13 residues. CDR3 loop: CSVTGRFNTEAFF. CDR3 DNA sequence: TGCAGTGTTACAGGACGGTTTAACACTGAAGCTTTCTTT.

J is TRBJ2-1 and V is TRBV28; TRBD2 matches 7 bases. Germline V CDR1 and CDR2: MDHEN, SYDVKM. V was clipped by 2 bases and J by 5 bases; unmatched bases: 9. The CDR3 spans 16 residues. The CDR3 protein is CASSLISAGFNNEQFF. CDR3 bases: TGTGCCAGCAGTTTAATATCAGCGGGGTTCAACAATGAGCAGTTCTTC.

The chain employs TRBV5-1 and TRBJ2-7; D not certain. Germline V gene lookup returns CDR1 SGHRS and CDR2 YFSETQ. The CDR3 sequence is 15 residues long. Trimming took off 0 bases at V and 0 bases at J, with 10 bases between the two ends. The CDR3 coding sequence is TGCGCCAGCAGCTTGGGGTCGGTTGGCTCCTACGAGCAGTACTTC. Protein: CASSLGSVGSYEQYF.

A few counts support this clonotype. The CDR3 loop is CASSQDGNGFTDTQYF. The CDR3 region has the DNA TGCGCCAGCAGCCAAGATGGGAACGGGTTTACAGATACGCAGTATTTT. This chain connects TRBV4-1 to TRBJ2-3; D is undetermined. The CDR3 is 16 amino acids. Trimming pared 0 bases from V and 3 bases from J, leaving 13 bases between. Germline assignment: CDR1 MGHRA and CDR2 YSYEKL.

This chain joins TRBV7-2 and TRBJ2-7; D call uncertain. Trimming stripped 5 bases from V and 7 bases from J, with 15 bases between. Per germline, CDR1 SGHTA and CDR2 FQGNSA. The CDR3 sequence is 13 residues long. CDR3 region: CASSPVNSLEQYF. Written as DNA, the CDR3 is TGTGCCAGCAGCCCCGTTAACAGCCTTGAGCAGTACTTC.

This clonotype showed up just a few times. The chain is built from TRBV15 and TRBJ1-1; tentatively, D is TRBD1 (5 bases). Trimming took off 3 bases at V and 1 base at J, with 12 bases between the two ends. Germline V CDR1 and CDR2: LNHNV, YYDKDF (reference sequence). CDR3 length: 15 amino acids. In DNA form, the CDR3 reads TGTGCCACCAGCAGGTCGGGCGGGGGGAACACTGAAGCTTTCTTT. It is translated as CATSRSGGGNTEAFF. Based on the CDR3 plus reference TRBV15 and TRBJ1-1, the full variable domain is DAMVIQNPRYQVTQFGKPVTLSCSQTLNHNVMYWYQQKSSQAPKLLFHYYDKDFNNEADTPDNFQSRRPNTSFCFLDIRSPGLGDTAMYLCATSRSGGGNTEAFFGQGTRLTVV.

This clonotype was seen a few times. V is TRBV9 and J is TRBJ2-3; tentative D call: TRBD2 (7 bases). Trimming shortened V by 0 bases and J by 2 bases, and 13 bases separated the two germline ends. The CDR3 sequence is 16 residues long. Germline V gene data show CDR1 as SGDLS and CDR2 as YYNGEE. The chain's CDR3 is CASSVGNGGHTDTQYF. The DNA of the CDR3 is TGTGCCAGCAGCGTAGGGAACGGGGGGCACACAGATACGCAGTATTTT. The full variable domain, in which reference TRBV9 and TRBJ2-3 provide the parts outside the CDR3, is DSGVTQTPKHLITATGQRVTLRCSPRSGDLSVYWYQQSLDQGLQFLIQYYNGEERAKGNILERFSAQQFPDLHSELNLSSLELGDSALYFCASSVGNGGHTDTQYFGPGTRLTVL.

The chain recombines TRBV5-1 with TRBJ1-5; possible D gene TRBD1, 5 bases. Trimming removed 0 bases at V and 3 bases at J, with 10 bases between. The CDR3 contains 15 residues. The germline V gene encodes CDR1 SGHRS and CDR2 YFSETQ. The CDR3 region is CASSLAGYNNQPQHF. CDR3 nucleotides: TGCGCCAGCAGCTTGGCAGGGTATAACAATCAGCCCCAGCATTTT.

This clonotype was counted only a few times. This sequence joins TRBV4-2 and TRBJ2-7; D might be TRBD2 (6 bases). Germline V gene lookup returns CDR1 LGHNA and CDR2 YNFKEQ. V gave up 0 bases and J gave up 5 bases, with 23 bases separating them. The CDR3 is 18 residues long. The CDR3 region is CASSQEDWASDYSNEQYF. Written as DNA, the CDR3 is TGTGCCAGCAGCCAAGAAGATTGGGCGTCGGACTATTCAAACGAGCAGTACTTC.

J is TRBJ2-7 and V is TRBV24-1; a possible D gene is TRBD1 (5 bases). The CDR3 has 16 residues. The V gene lost 0 bases and the J gene lost 0 bases, with 11 bases spanning the gap. Germline V gene sequence: CDR1 KGHDR, CDR2 SFDVKD. CDR3 in amino acids: CATSDLLTGTSYEQYF. CDR3 sequence (DNA): TGTGCCACCAGTGATTTGCTCACAGGAACCTCCTACGAGCAGTACTTC.

This sequence joins TRBV29-1 and TRBJ2-7; D not resolved. V lost 5 bases, J lost 0 bases, and 11 bases lay in between. Germline V CDR1 and CDR2: SQVTM, ANQGSEA. CDR3 length equals 13 residues. The CDR3 is CSVSAQSSYEQYF. DNA for the CDR3: TGCAGCGTTTCAGCTCAGAGCTCCTACGAGCAGTACTTC.

The chain recombines TRBV10-3 with TRBJ2-7, with D perhaps being TRBD1 or TRBD2 (5 bases each). V lost 0 bases and J 3 bases, leaving 15 bases between the germline ends. CDR1 ENHRY and CDR2 SYGVKD come from the germline V gene. The CDR3 has 16 amino acids. CDR3 residues: CAISESMGVLYYEQYF. The DNA of the CDR3 is TGTGCCATCAGTGAGTCGATGGGGGTCTTGTACTACGAGCAGTACTTC.

The chain links TRBV15 to TRBJ2-6; D ambiguous. Trimming stripped 0 bases from V and 3 bases from J, with 9 bases between. CDR1 LNHNV and CDR2 YYDKDF come from the germline V gene (reference sequence). The CDR3 runs 16 residues. Written as DNA, the CDR3 is TGTGCCACCAGCAGAGATCACGGAAGTGGGGCCAACGTCCTGACTTTC. Encoded protein: CATSRDHGSGANVLTF.

This chain uses TRBV12-3 or TRBV12-4 with TRBJ2-5; 8 positions agree with TRBD1. The CDR3 extends over 12 amino acids. V trimming: 6 bases; J trimming: 5 bases; junction bases outside the gene matches: 2. DNA for the CDR3: TGTGCCAGCAGGACAGGGGAGGAGACCCAGTACTTC. Protein product: CASRTGEETQYF.

This chain joins TRBV7-9 and TRBJ1-4; the D gene is possibly TRBD1 (5 bases). The CDR3 has 14 residues. The ends were cut back, 0 bases at V and 6 bases at J, with 8 bases in the middle. Per germline, CDR1 SEHNR and CDR2 FQNEAQ (reference sequence). Written as DNA, the CDR3 is TGTGCCAGCAGCTTAGCGCGAGGGGATGAAAAACTGTTTTTT. It yields the protein CASSLARGDEKLFF. Using reference TRBV7-9 and TRBJ1-4 for the parts outside the CDR3, the full variable domain is DTGVSQNPRHKITKRGQNVTFRCDPISEHNRLYWYRQTLGQGPEFLTYFQNEAQLEKSRLLSDRFSAERPKGSFSTLEIQRTEQGDSAMYLCASSLARGDEKLFFGSGTQLSVL.

The chain couples TRBV5-1 to TRBJ2-7; possibly TRBD1 or TRBD2 for D (6 bases each). The CDR3 runs 15 residues. Between the trimmed V and J ends, which lost 0 bases and 0 bases, there was a span of 10 bases. From germline, CDR1 is SGHRS and CDR2 YFSETQ. The CDR3 DNA follows: TGCGCCAGCAGCTTGGACGGGGGCCGCTCCTACGAGCAGTACTTC. It yields the protein CASSLDGGRSYEQYF.

This chain connects TRBV20-1 to TRBJ1-1; 9 bases fit TRBD1. CDR1 is DFQATT and CDR2 is SNEGSKA in the germline V gene (reference sequence). The CDR3 has 13 amino acids. The junction had 13 bases not matched to a gene; V was cut back by 6 bases and J by 11 bases. CDR3 sequence: CSASGQGGLVAFF. CDR3 in DNA: TGCAGTGCCTCGGGACAGGGCGGTTTGGTGGCTTTCTTT.

The CDR3 DNA is TGCAGTGCTCGATCACTACGCACAGATACGCAGTATTTT. This sequence encodes CSARSLRTDTQYF. The gene calls are TRBV20-1 and TRBJ2-3; D is ambiguous. V was trimmed by 5 bases and J by 1 base, leaving 10 bases between them. Germline CDR1 reads DFQATT; CDR2 reads SNEGSKA (reference sequence). The CDR3 spans 13 residues.

The chain employs TRBV7-2 and TRBJ2-7; D is undetermined. V was trimmed by 3 bases and J by 1 base, leaving 16 bases between them. Germline lookup yields CDR1 SGHTA and CDR2 FQGNSA. CDR3 length: 16 amino acids. The CDR3, as DNA: TGTGCCAGCAGCTTTCGTGACTGGGTAGGGTCCTACGAGCAGTACTTC. Protein sequence: CASSFRDWVGSYEQYF.

This clonotype showed up many times. The chain carries TRBV18 and TRBJ1-1; the D is unclear. CDR1 KGHSH and CDR2 LQKENI come from the germline V gene. The CDR3 is made up of 13 amino acids. The V gene lost 0 bases and the J gene lost 5 bases, with 7 bases spanning the gap. CDR3 DNA: TGTGCCAGCTCACCACCTGCAGGAACTGAAGCTTTCTTT. Translation: CASSPPAGTEAFF.

This chain joins TRBV7-9 and TRBJ1-6; D is unresolved. Trimming removed 5 bases from V and 4 bases from J, with 12 bases in between. CDR3 size: 15 residues. Germline loops: CDR1 SEHNR, CDR2 FQNEAQ (reference sequence). The CDR3 region is CASSVSGGYNSPLHF. The CDR3 DNA reads TGTGCCAGCAGCGTGAGTGGCGGTTATAATTCACCCCTCCACTTT.

This clonotype has only a few counts. V and J are TRBV7-9 and TRBJ2-3, with D perhaps TRBD1 or TRBD2 (5 bases each). The V and J ends lost 3 bases and 6 bases respectively, with 7 bases between them. Germline V CDR1 and CDR2: SEHNR, FQNEAQ (reference sequence). The CDR3 length is 12 residues. CDR3 nucleotides: TGTGCCAGCAGCTTCCGGGACGATACGCAGTATTTT. Amino acids: CASSFRDDTQYF.

This clonotype appeared a few times. This chain links TRBV18 with TRBJ1-5, with D maybe TRBD1 (5 bases). The germline V gene has CDR1 KGHSH and CDR2 LQKENI. V dropped 4 bases and J dropped 2 bases, with 9 bases sitting between them. This CDR3 has 14 amino acids. CDR3 protein: CASSLDSRNQPQHF. CDR3 bases: TGTGCCAGCTCACTCGACAGCCGCAATCAGCCCCAGCATTTT.

This clonotype has a count of ten or more. The chain couples TRBV5-1 to TRBJ2-1; 7 bases align to TRBD2. This CDR3 region has 14 residues. Trimming removed 0 bases from V and 7 bases from J; junction bases left unmatched: 4. Germline V gives CDR1 SGHRS, CDR2 YFSETQ. Here the CDR3 DNA reads TGCGCCAGCAGCTTGGGACTAGCCCCAAATGAGCAGTTCTTC. Translated: CASSLGLAPNEQFF. Full variable domain (rest looked up from reference TRBV5-1 and TRBJ2-1): KAGVTQTPRYLIKTRGQQVTLSCSPISGHRSVSWYQQTPGQGLQFLFEYFSETQRNKGNFPGRFSGRQFSNSRSEMNVSTLELGDSALYLCASSLGLAPNEQFFGPGTRLTVL.

The CDR3 DNA follows: TGTGCCAGCAGCCAAGATTGGAGCGGGGGGGCTGTCTACGAGCAGTACTTC. It yields the protein CASSQDWSGGAVYEQYF. The rearrangement uses TRBV3-1 and TRBJ2-7, with 10 bases that match TRBD2. The CDR3 covers 17 residues. Germline lookup yields CDR1 LGHDT and CDR2 YNNKEL (reference sequence). V lost 0 bases to trimming and J lost 3 bases; unmatched junction nucleotides: 8.

The chain is built from TRBV28 and TRBJ2-7, with TRBD1 matching over 11 bases. This CDR3 has 15 amino acids. Germline-derived CDR1 and CDR2 are MDHEN and SYDVKM. J gave up 4 bases and V 6 bases, and 8 bases lay outside the gene matches. The CDR3 protein is CASSHPGTGGYEQYF. For the CDR3, the DNA is TGTGCCAGCAGCCACCCCGGGACAGGGGGGTACGAGCAGTACTTC.

This clonotype was counted only a few times. The rearrangement joins TRBV7-3 to TRBJ2-4; D may be TRBD1 (8 bases). This CDR3 region has 16 residues. Per germline, CDR1 SGHTA and CDR2 FQGTGA. V lost 6 bases to trimming and J lost 0 bases, with 15 bases between them. As DNA, the CDR3 is TGTGCCAGCAGTGAACAGGGGGGGCTAGCCAAAAACATTCAGTACTTC. Translation: CASSEQGGLAKNIQYF.

This clonotype was seen only a few times. The J gene is TRBJ2-3, the V gene TRBV20-1; D is possibly TRBD2 (6 bases). Trimming pared 6 bases from V and 13 bases from J, leaving 29 bases between. Germline-derived CDR1 and CDR2 are DFQATT and SNEGSKA (reference sequence). This CDR3 is built from 15 residues. The chain's CDR3 is CSAGRRALPGLFEYF. CDR3 in DNA: TGCAGTGCCGGACGCCGAGCCTTACCGGGACTCTTCGAGTATTTT.

This clonotype was counted a few times. CDR3 in DNA: TGTGCCAGCGGTTCGGACGGAGGCTACGAGCAGTACTTC. This codes for CASGSDGGYEQYF. The chain recombines TRBV25-1 with TRBJ2-7, with D tentatively TRBD2 (5 bases). V was cut by 8 bases and J by 3 bases, with 14 bases left in between. The CDR3 loop spans 13 amino acids. Germline loops: CDR1 MGHDK, CDR2 SYGVNS.